The clone carrying this TCR beta chain has just a few counts. Its antigen is unknown. This record belongs to a study of cytomegalovirus exposure and HLA in healthy donors. Amplification used 60 Vbeta primers and 13 Jbeta primers. Authors' methods: Later, an analysis found roughly 80 million unique TCR beta chains, and about 10 million of these were shared. Clones were sequenced by immunoSEQ multiplex PCR, and TCRdb holds only the in-frame ones, with some missing. From that table come the V and J calls and clone size; the DNA was used to work out D and trimming. Of about 120,000 clones in the sample, approximately 80% were seen once. The study's findings and limits: Common viral pathogens seemed to be connected with several of the most significant clusters, according to a later analysis.

Germline V CDR1 and CDR2: MNHEY, SMNVEV (reference sequence). V lost 3 bases, J lost 6 bases, and 12 bases lay in between. This CDR3 contains 13 residues. The sample taken for sequencing was PBMCs. The chain links TRBV27 to TRBJ2-7; maybe TRBD2 (5 bases). This receptor was obtained from a woman aged 18-35 years in good health and CMV-seronegative. The CDR3 region has the DNA TGTGCCAGCAGTTTGGAACGGGAAACCGAGCAGTACTTC. Amino acids: CASSLERETEQYF.